This T cell receptor beta chain was profiled in a study of OX40 agonist ivuxolimab in advanced cancers. Germline V lookup: CDR1 LNHDA, CDR2 SQIVND (reference sequence). The CDR3 has 15 residues. Clones were sequenced by immunoSEQ multiplex PCR, and TCRdb holds only the in-frame ones, with some missing. The sample lists 60,000 to 80,000 clones, 81% seen once, with less than 5.5% in the top ten. Worth noting for this clone: The target antigen is unknown. At one boundary the junction diverges from the germline segment, which might be a read error.

Notes on the study in general: No determination was made of the antigen specificity of the expanded peripheral T cells. On average, a greater number of expanded clones characterised CD8+ T cells relative to CD4+.

Sequenced material: CD4+ or CD8+ T cells sorted from blood, taken in a trial of the OX40 agonist ivuxolimab. The TCR was taken from an adult with an advanced solid tumor such as melanoma, head and neck, liver or kidney cancer. The gene calls are TRBV19 and TRBJ2-3; 8 bases agree with TRBD2. The CDR3 nucleotides read TGTGCCAGTAGTAGTAGACTAGCGAGATTAGATACGCGGTATTTT. It is translated as CASSSRLARLDTRYF.